This record looks at one TCR beta chain sequence and its context. The antigen remains unidentified. These data originate in a study of shared clonotypes between healthy human individuals. Deep-level assay runs were performed. Method: immunoSEQ multiplex PCR; TCRdb's copy keeps in-frame clones and lacks some. Of 2 million to 3 million clones in the sample, 90% to 95% were seen once. Findings and caveats of the study: Estimated richness was generally greater in naive than memory subsets. There were few donors, and this limited the genetic and exposure-history diversity represented.

Donors had no recently reported acute infections or vaccinations and were HIV-negative. The V and J ends lost 9 bases and 7 bases, in that order; junction bases with no gene match: 8. The CDR3 extends over 13 amino acids. Source material: naive CD4+ T cells from PBMCs. Subset in this sample: CD45RA+ positively selected. The chain employs TRBV5-3 and TRBJ2-4, with 9 bases lining up with TRBD2. TRBV5-3 is placed among ORFs of uncertain function. The receptor was isolated from a man aged 18 to 30 in good health. Some clones in this sample may be carry-over from other donors' samples. The CDR3 sequence is CANGRREGNIQYF. Here the CDR3 DNA reads TGTGCCAACGGAAGGCGGGAGGGCAACATTCAGTACTTC.